The 15 T cell receptor beta chains reported below all come from one sample, sequenced in a study of T-cell memory formation after mild COVID-19 (dated by TCRdb to the early 2020s). Library method: 5' RACE. The listed sequencing device is Illumina NovaSeq 6000. The public reads were run again by TCRdb, first through fastp at Q25 and then through MiXCR, and only productive beta chains were kept. Rows are combined by CDR3 protein, so each entry shows the most common genes and DNA. Counted in this sample were 150,000 to 200,000 distinct CDR3 sequences; less than 40% of them appeared once. The top ten constitute more than 10% of the sample. The sample comprised PBMCs or a T cell subset sorted from them (not recorded which). The receptors derive from an adult woman who had mild COVID-19 (a few samples of this study predate the infection). The sample titles of this study are shuffled in the database, so cell type and time point are left out; the donor was told from shared clones.

This clonotype was detected only a few times. V and J are TRBV11-3 and TRBJ2-1; perhaps TRBD2 as D (5 bases). The CDR3 is 14 residues long. Germline CDR1 SGHNT, CDR2 YENEEA. V shed 5 bases and J shed 4 bases, with 12 bases lying between them. CDR3: CASSPSRVYNEQFF. DNA of the CDR3: TGTGCCAGCAGCCCTAGCCGTGTGTACAATGAGCAGTTCTTC.

The chain uses TRBV6-6 and TRBJ2-7; D ambiguous. Germline V gene data show CDR1 as MNHNY and CDR2 as SVGAGI (reference sequence). The CDR3 contains 13 residues. Trimming took off 4 bases at V and 2 bases at J, with 9 bases between the two ends. Here the CDR3 DNA reads TGTGCCAGCAGTTCCGCGGCAACCTACGAGCAGTACTTC. Translated, it gives CASSSAATYEQYF.

This clonotype was detected only once. The chain recombines TRBV6-5 with TRBJ1-1, with D possibly TRBD1 on 5 matching bases. V was trimmed by 5 bases and J by 4 bases, leaving 8 bases between them. There are 12 residues in the CDR3. Germline CDR1 MNHEY, CDR2 SVGAGI. CDR3: CASSVRGTEAFF. CDR3 in DNA: TGTGCCAGCAGTGTGAGGGGCACTGAAGCTTTCTTT.

The chain recombines TRBV3-1 with TRBJ1-1, with 7 bases matching TRBD1. Trimming cost V 4 bases and J 3 bases; bases outside gene matches: 11. Germline CDR1 reads LGHDT; CDR2 reads YNNKEL (reference sequence). This CDR3 is 16 amino acids long. The CDR3 DNA reads TGTGCCAGCAGCCCTCTCAGCCGACAGGGATACACTGAAGCTTTCTTT. Translated, it gives CASSPLSRQGYTEAFF.

This clonotype appeared a few times. The chain is built from TRBV7-9 and TRBJ2-3; the match to TRBD2 covers 10 bases. J gave up 2 bases and V 2 bases, and 4 bases lay outside the gene matches. The germline CDR1 and CDR2 sequences are SEHNR and FQNEAQ (reference sequence). The CDR3 spans 16 residues. CDR3 sequence: CASSLLGTSDTDTQYF. DNA of the CDR3: TGTGCCAGCAGCTTACTGGGGACTAGCGACACAGATACGCAGTATTTT. Supplemented by reference TRBV7-9 and TRBJ2-3, the full variable domain reads DTGVSQNPRHKITKRGQNVTFRCDPISEHNRLYWYRQTLGQGPEFLTYFQNEAQLEKSRLLSDRFSAERPKGSFSTLEIQRTEQGDSAMYLCASSLLGTSDTDTQYFGPGTRLTVL.

The chain has TRBV12-3 or TRBV12-4 and TRBJ2-3, with D perhaps assigned TRBD1 or TRBD2 (7 bases each). The CDR3 covers 15 residues. V was pared by 8 bases and J by 1 base, with 16 bases between. In DNA form, the CDR3 reads TGTGCCAGCTCGGGGGGCAGGGGGGGCACAGATACGCAGTATTTT. Its translation is CASSGGRGGTDTQYF.

This clonotype has only one observation. This chain links TRBV7-3 with TRBJ2-3; TRBD2 agrees at 7 bases. V shed 5 bases, J shed 0 bases, and the junction held 5 bases outside the gene matches. The CDR3 length is 15 residues. Germline V gives CDR1 SGHTA, CDR2 FQGTGA. The CDR3 DNA reads TGTGCCAGCAGCCGCATAGCGGGTAGCACAGATACGCAGTATTTT. Translated, it gives CASSRIAGSTDTQYF.

This clonotype was found a few times. This chain connects TRBV27 to TRBJ1-5, with 8 bases aligning to TRBD1. The CDR3 has 15 residues. J lost 5 bases, V lost 3 bases, and 6 bases had no gene match. CDR1 MNHEY and CDR2 SMNVEV come from the germline V gene (reference sequence). The DNA for the CDR3 is TGTGCCAGCAGTTTGGGGACAGGCCGATATCAGCCCCAGCATTTT. Protein: CASSLGTGRYQPQHF.

This clonotype was picked up a small number of times. This sequence joins TRBV30 and TRBJ2-3, with 12 bases that match TRBD2. The length of the CDR3 is 15 residues. In germline, CDR1 is GTSNPN, CDR2 SVGIG (reference sequence). With V trimmed by 3 bases and J by 3 bases, 4 bases remained unmatched. The CDR3 coding sequence is TGTGCCTGGAGCCTAGCGGGAGGGCCGACAGATACGCAGTATTTT. Protein product: CAWSLAGGPTDTQYF.

The J gene is TRBJ2-1, the V gene TRBV9; D unresolved. V was pared by 3 bases and J by 0 bases, with 10 bases between. The germline V gene encodes CDR1 SGDLS and CDR2 YYNGEE. The CDR3 covers 15 residues. The CDR3: CASSEVPHSYNEQFF. The CDR3 nucleotides read TGTGCCAGCAGCGAAGTACCCCACTCCTACAATGAGCAGTTCTTC.

This clonotype came up a few times. This rearrangement joins TRBV6-5 to TRBJ2-7; the match to TRBD2 covers 10 bases. The J segment lost 7 bases and the V segment lost 5 bases, leaving 20 bases of the junction unmatched. The germline gives CDR1 MNHEY, CDR2 SVGAGI. There are 18 residues in the CDR3. CDR3 DNA: TGTGCCAGCAGTCTTACTGTACTAGCGGGAAGGGCCGCGGGGGAGCAGTACTTC. Its translation is CASSLTVLAGRAAGEQYF.

The V call is TRBV3-1, the J call TRBJ1-1; D uncertain. V was trimmed by 4 bases and J by 8 bases, leaving 11 bases between them. Per germline, CDR1 LGHDT and CDR2 YNNKEL (reference sequence). The CDR3 runs to 12 residues. The CDR3 sequence is CASSLRGGEAFF. The CDR3 region has the DNA TGTGCCAGCAGCCTAAGAGGAGGGGAAGCTTTCTTT.

This clonotype was counted only a few times. V is TRBV30 and J is TRBJ2-5; no definite D call. Trimming took off 0 bases at V and 5 bases at J, with 7 bases between the two ends. Germline-derived CDR1 and CDR2 are GTSNPN and SVGIG (reference sequence). The CDR3 sequence is 12 residues long. The CDR3 DNA follows: TGTGCCTGGAGTGTGTTGTTGGAGACCCAGTACTTC. Translation gives CAWSVLLETQYF.

The chain recombines TRBV7-9 with TRBJ2-1, with D tentatively TRBD2 (5 bases). V dropped 1 base and J dropped 6 bases, with 10 bases sitting between them. Germline values: CDR1 SEHNR, CDR2 FQNEAQ (reference sequence). This CDR3 spans 14 amino acids. CDR3 region: CASSLERLANEQFF. Here the CDR3 DNA reads TGTGCCAGCAGCTTAGAACGCCTAGCCAATGAGCAGTTCTTC.

This clonotype showed up just a few times. V gene TRBV4-1 combines with J gene TRBJ2-7; 9 nucleotides align to TRBD1. The germline V gene has CDR1 MGHRA and CDR2 YSYEKL. V lost 0 bases and J lost 7; bases outside the gene matches: 10. CDR3 length: 16 residues. The chain's CDR3 is CASSQEPDRGGREQYF. DNA of the CDR3: TGCGCCAGCAGCCAAGAGCCGGACAGGGGTGGTCGGGAGCAGTACTTC.